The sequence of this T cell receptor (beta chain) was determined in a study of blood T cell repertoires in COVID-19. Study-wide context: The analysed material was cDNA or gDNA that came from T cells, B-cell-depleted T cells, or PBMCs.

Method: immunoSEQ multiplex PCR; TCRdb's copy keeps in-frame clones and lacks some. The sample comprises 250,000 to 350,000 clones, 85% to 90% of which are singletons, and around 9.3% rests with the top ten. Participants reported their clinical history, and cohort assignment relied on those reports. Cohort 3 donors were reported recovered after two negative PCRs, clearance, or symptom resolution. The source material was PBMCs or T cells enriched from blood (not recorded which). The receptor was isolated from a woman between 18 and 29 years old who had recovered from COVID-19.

The CDR3 region is CASSLGGTSGSSYEQYF. In DNA, the CDR3 is TGTGCCAGCAGCTTGGGAGGGACTAGCGGGTCCTCCTACGAGCAGTACTTC. This rearrangement joins TRBV11-2 to TRBJ2-7, with 12 positions matching TRBD2. The V gene end was trimmed by 3 bases and the J gene end by 0 bases; junction bases not matched to a gene: 6. CDR1 SGHAT and CDR2 FQNNGV come from the germline V gene. The CDR3 consists of 17 residues.